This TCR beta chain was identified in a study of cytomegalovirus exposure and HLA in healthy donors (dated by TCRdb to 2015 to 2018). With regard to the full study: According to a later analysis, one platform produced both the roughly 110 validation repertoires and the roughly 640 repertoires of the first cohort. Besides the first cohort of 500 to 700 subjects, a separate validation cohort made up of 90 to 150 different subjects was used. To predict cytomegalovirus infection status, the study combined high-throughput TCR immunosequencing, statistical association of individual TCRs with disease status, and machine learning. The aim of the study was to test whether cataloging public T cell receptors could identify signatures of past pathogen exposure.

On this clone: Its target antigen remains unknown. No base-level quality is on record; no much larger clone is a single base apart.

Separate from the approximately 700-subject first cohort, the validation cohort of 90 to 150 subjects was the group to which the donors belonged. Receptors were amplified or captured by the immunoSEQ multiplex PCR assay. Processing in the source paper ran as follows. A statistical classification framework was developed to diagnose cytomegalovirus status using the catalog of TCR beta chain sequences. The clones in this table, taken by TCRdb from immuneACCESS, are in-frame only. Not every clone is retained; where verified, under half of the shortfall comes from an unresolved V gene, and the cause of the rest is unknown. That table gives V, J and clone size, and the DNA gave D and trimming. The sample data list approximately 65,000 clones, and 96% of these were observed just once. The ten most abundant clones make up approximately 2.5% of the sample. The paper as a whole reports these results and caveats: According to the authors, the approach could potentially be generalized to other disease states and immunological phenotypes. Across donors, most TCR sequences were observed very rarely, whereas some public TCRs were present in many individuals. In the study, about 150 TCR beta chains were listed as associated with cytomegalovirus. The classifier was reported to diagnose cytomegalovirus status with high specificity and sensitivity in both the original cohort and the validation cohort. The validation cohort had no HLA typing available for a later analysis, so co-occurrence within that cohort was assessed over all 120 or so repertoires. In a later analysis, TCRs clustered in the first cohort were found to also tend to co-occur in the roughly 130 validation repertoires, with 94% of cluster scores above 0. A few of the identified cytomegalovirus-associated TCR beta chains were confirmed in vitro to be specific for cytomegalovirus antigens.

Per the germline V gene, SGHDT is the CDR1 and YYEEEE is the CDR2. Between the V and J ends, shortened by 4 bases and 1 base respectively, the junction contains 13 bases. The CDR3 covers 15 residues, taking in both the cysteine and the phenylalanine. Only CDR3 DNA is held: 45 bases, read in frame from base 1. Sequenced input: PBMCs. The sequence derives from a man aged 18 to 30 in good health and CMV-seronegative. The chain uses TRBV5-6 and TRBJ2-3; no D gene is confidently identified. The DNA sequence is TGTGCCAGCAGCCAAACAACGTCAGGCACAGATACGCAGTATTTT. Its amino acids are CASSQTTSGTDTQYF.